These 30 T cell receptor beta chains were sequenced from one sample in a study of beta chain features in type 1 diabetes. General study points: TCRB CDR3s from Type 1 diabetes patients were moderately but significantly shorter in all four CD4+ subsets.

For these TCRs, the target antigens are not known. The entirety of the isolated RNA underwent reverse transcription, so expressed TCRB transcripts were sequenced. Repertoires were generated with immunoSEQ multiplex PCR, while TCRdb's copy carries only in-frame clones and drops some. Among some 700,000 clones, roughly an eighth were seen once, and the ten largest hold 0.022%. Material: naive CD4+ T cells from blood. The receptors derive from a man between 18 and 29 years old with type 1 diabetes.

The chain links TRBV19 to TRBJ1-2, with D possibly TRBD1 on 6 matching bases. CDR3 length: 12 amino acids. Trimming took 7 bases from V and 6 from J, leaving 12 bases between them. Germline CDR1 is LNHDA and CDR2 is SQIVND (reference sequence). This chain's CDR3 is CASNTGWNGYTF. The DNA for the CDR3 is TGTGCCAGTAACACAGGGTGGAATGGCTACACCTTC.

This clone was seen only a few times. The chain couples TRBV30 to TRBJ1-2; possibly TRBD1 for D (5 bases). Per germline, CDR1 GTSNPN and CDR2 SVGIG (reference sequence). V lost 0 bases, J lost 8 bases, and 13 bases lay in between. The CDR3 extends over 13 amino acids. This CDR3 is CAWSVWGEGGYTF. The DNA for the CDR3 is TGTGCCTGGAGTGTGTGGGGGGAGGGAGGCTACACCTTC.

The V gene is TRBV2, the J gene TRBJ2-5, with D perhaps matching TRBD2 (5 bases). V was cut by 0 bases and J by 10 bases, with 12 bases left in between. The CDR3 runs to 13 residues. CDR1 SNHLY and CDR2 FYNNEI come from the germline V gene. DNA of the CDR3: TGTGCCAGCAGTGAAGCTATAATCGGAGGCCAGTACTTC. This encodes CASSEAIIGGQYF. Drawing the rest from reference TRBV2 and TRBJ2-5, the complete variable domain is EPEVTQTPSHQVTQMGQEVILRCVPISNHLYFYWYRQILGQKVEFLVSFYNNEISEKSEIFDDQFSVERPDGSNFTLKIRSTKLEDSAMYFCASSEAIIGGQYFGPGTRLLVL.

This rearrangement joins TRBV9 to TRBJ1-1; a weak D match, TRBD1 (6 bases). V was clipped by 1 base and J by 11 bases, with 12 bases between them. Germline assignment: CDR1 SGDLS and CDR2 YYNGEE. The CDR3 covers 12 residues. CDR3 coding DNA: TGTGCCAGCAGCGTACTACAGGGTAAGGCTTTCTTT. Protein product: CASSVLQGKAFF. The full variable domain, rest sourced from reference TRBV9 and TRBJ1-1, is DSGVTQTPKHLITATGQRVTLRCSPRSGDLSVYWYQQSLDQGLQFLIQYYNGEERAKGNILERFSAQQFPDLHSELNLSSLELGDSALYFCASSVLQGKAFFGQGTRLTVV.

This clone was observed a few times. The identical CDR3 is also encoded by other nucleotide sequences in the sample. The chain employs TRBV30 and TRBJ2-7, with no clear D. V gave up 0 bases and J gave up 7 bases, with 7 bases separating them. This CDR3 is built from 11 residues. The germline gives CDR1 GTSNPN, CDR2 SVGIG (reference sequence). CDR3 in DNA: TGTGCCTGGAGTGTAGGTGGGGAGCAGTACTTC. Amino acid sequence: CAWSVGGEQYF. The full variable domain, in which reference TRBV30 and TRBJ2-7 provide the parts outside the CDR3, is SQTIHQWPATLVQPVGSPLSLECTVEGTSNPNLYWYRQAAGRGLQLLFYSVGIGQISSEVPQNLSASRPQDRQFILSSKKLLLSDSGFYLCAWSVGGEQYFGPGTRLTVT.

CDR3 in amino acids: CASTTGRGITPLHF. The CDR3 nucleotides are TGTGCCAGTACCACCGGCAGGGGAATTACACCCCTCCACTTT. The chain joins TRBV19 to TRBJ1-6, with D possibly TRBD1 on 6 matching bases. Germline V gene data show CDR1 as LNHDA and CDR2 as SQIVND (reference sequence). CDR3 length: 14 residues. The V gene lost 7 bases and the J gene lost 11 bases, with 18 bases spanning the gap.

This clone was counted only a few times. V is TRBV15 and J is TRBJ2-5; a possible D gene is TRBD2 (6 bases). There are 11 residues in the CDR3. Germline V gene sequence: CDR1 LNHNV, CDR2 YYDKDF (reference sequence). The ends were cut back, 9 bases at V and 3 bases at J, with 8 bases in the middle. The DNA of the CDR3 is TGTGCCACTCGGAGGGAAGAGACCCAGTACTTC. Translation gives CATRREETQYF.

The chain couples TRBV6-5 to TRBJ1-1; D might be TRBD1 (5 bases). V shed 7 bases and J shed 4 bases, with 10 bases lying between them. CDR1 and CDR2 (germline): MNHEY, SVGAGI. This CDR3 has 12 amino acids. DNA for the CDR3: TGTGCCAGCATGGGACTCGGCACTGAAGCTTTCTTT. It specifies CASMGLGTEAFF.

The rearrangement uses TRBV10-3 and TRBJ2-5, with 11 positions matching TRBD1. Germline V CDR1 and CDR2: ENHRY, SYGVKD. The CDR3 covers 16 residues. J was trimmed by 4 bases and V by 10 bases; bases with no gene match: 14. The CDR3 DNA sequence: TGTGCCACTACCCCATTCGGACAGGGGGCAGGAGAGACCCAGTACTTC. The encoded protein is CATTPFGQGAGETQYF.

This chain links TRBV30 with TRBJ1-1; D ambiguous. The ends were cut back, 3 bases at V and 11 bases at J, with 16 bases in the middle. Germline V CDR1 and CDR2: GTSNPN, SVGIG (reference sequence). This CDR3 region has 12 residues. CDR3 sequence reads: CAWRGFRPYAFF. The DNA of the CDR3 is TGTGCCTGGAGGGGGTTCCGACCCTATGCTTTCTTT.

V is TRBV27 and J is TRBJ1-2; TRBD1 is a possible D gene (6 bases). The germline V and J ends were trimmed by 5 bases and 4 bases, with 14 bases remaining between them. The CDR3 has 14 amino acids. Germline V CDR1 and CDR2: MNHEY, SMNVEV (reference sequence). This CDR3 is CASSTQGIGYGYTF. The CDR3 DNA follows: TGTGCCAGCAGTACACAGGGTATAGGCTATGGCTACACCTTC.

A few counts support this clone. CDR3 residues: CASSKYYQGAYNEQFF. In DNA form, the CDR3 reads TGCGCCAGCAGTAAATACTATCAGGGGGCCTACAATGAGCAGTTCTTC. The V and J genes are TRBV10-2 and TRBJ2-1; 7 bases match TRBD1. The CDR3 consists of 16 residues. The trim removed 5 bases at V and 2 bases at J, leaving 9 bases unmatched. Per the germline V gene, CDR1 is WSHSY and CDR2 is SAAADI.

The table lists this clone with a few counts. Other DNA sequences in the sample encode the same CDR3. The chain employs TRBV9 and TRBJ2-7, with D possibly matching TRBD1 (5 bases). Germline CDR1 SGDLS, CDR2 YYNGEE. V was pared by 0 bases and J by 3 bases, with 10 bases between. This CDR3 has 14 residues. The CDR3 region has the DNA TGTGCCAGCAGCGTAGAAGGGCAGGGCTACGAGCAGTACTTC. This translates into CASSVEGQGYEQYF.

This clone was detected only a few times. The rearrangement joins TRBV6-6 to TRBJ1-1; maybe TRBD1 (6 bases). Looked up from germline, CDR1 is MNHNY and CDR2 is SVGAGI (reference sequence). CDR3 length equals 14 residues. Trimming stripped 5 bases from V and 4 bases from J, with 14 bases between. The CDR3 region is CASSPRGLGTEAFF. For the CDR3, the DNA is TGTGCCAGCAGTCCCAGGGGCCTCGGCACTGAAGCTTTCTTT.

This clone was seen only a few times. This chain's CDR3 is CAIGGRGSTGELFF. In DNA, the CDR3 is TGTGCCATCGGTGGTCGGGGTTCCACCGGGGAGCTGTTTTTT. The genes are TRBV10-3 and TRBJ2-2; D perhaps matches TRBD2 (5 bases). The CDR3 runs 14 residues. CDR1 and CDR2 (germline): ENHRY, SYGVKD. V was clipped by 8 bases and J by 4 bases, with 14 bases between them.

DNA for the CDR3: TGTGCCACCAGCACTAGGAGCCCGACTCGGGGGCCAGATACGCAGTATTTT. Translated, it gives CATSTRSPTRGPDTQYF. The chain links TRBV15 to TRBJ2-3; D may be TRBD1 or TRBD2 (6 bases each). From germline, CDR1 is LNHNV and CDR2 YYDKDF (reference sequence). The CDR3 length is 17 residues. Trimming shortened V by 4 bases and J by 4 bases, and 21 bases separated the two germline ends.

In this sample, this clone turned up a few times. This chain uses TRBV11-2 with TRBJ2-3; no definite D call. The V end was cut by 4 bases, the J end by 6 bases, with 11 bases between. Germline V gives CDR1 SGHAT, CDR2 FQNNGV. The length of the CDR3 is 13 residues. The CDR3 sequence is CASSSPYLDTQYF. For the CDR3, the DNA is TGTGCCAGCAGCTCACCCTATTTGGATACGCAGTATTTT.

This chain joins TRBV19 and TRBJ1-2; TRBD1 matches at 9 bases. Germline CDR1 LNHDA, CDR2 SQIVND (reference sequence). The CDR3 is 14 residues long. The V and J ends lost 7 bases and 1 base, in that order; junction bases with no gene match: 4. In DNA form, the CDR3 reads TGTGCCAGTACACAGGACAGGGGTAACTATGGCTACACCTTC. As protein: CASTQDRGNYGYTF. Full variable domain (remainder filled in from reference TRBV19 and TRBJ1-2): DGGITQSPKYLFRKEGQNVTLSCEQNLNHDAMYWYRQDPGQGLRLIYYSQIVNDFQKGDIAEGYSVSREKKESFPLTVTSAQKNPTAFYLCASTQDRGNYGYTFGSGTRLTVV.

This clone showed up just a few times. The chain combines TRBV11-3 with TRBJ2-1, with D perhaps matching TRBD2 (5 bases). CDR3 length: 12 amino acids. Trimming pared 8 bases from V and 9 bases from J, leaving 14 bases between. The V gene's germline CDR1 is SGHNT and CDR2 YENEEA. DNA for the CDR3: TGTGCCAGCCGCGAGGGCGGTAGTGAGCAGTTCTTC. It is translated as CASREGGSEQFF. The entire variable domain, with the rest obtained from reference TRBV11-3 and TRBJ2-1, is as follows: EAGVVQSPRYKIIEKKQPVAFWCNPISGHNTLYWYLQNLGQGPELLIRYENEEAVDDSQLPKDRFSAERLKGVDSTLKIQPAELGDSAVYLCASREGGSEQFFGPGTRLTVL.

This clone was counted a few times. This chain links TRBV11-2 with TRBJ2-1; TRBD1 agrees at 11 bases. CDR3 size: 16 residues. CDR1 is SGHAT, CDR2 FQNNGV, per germline. V lost 5 bases, J lost 9 bases, and 12 bases stayed unmatched. CDR3 in amino acids: CASSSDERTGGSEQFF. DNA of the CDR3: TGTGCCAGCAGCAGCGACGAGAGGACAGGGGGCAGTGAGCAGTTCTTC.

The CDR3 DNA sequence: TGTGCAAGTCGCACTCCCCTAGAGGCCGGAACCGGTGCCAACGTCCTGACTTTC. This encodes CASRTPLEAGTGANVLTF. The chain employs TRBV12-2 and TRBJ2-6; the table names TRBD2, a call not compared with the DNA. TRBV12-2 is annotated as a pseudogene. This CDR3 region has 18 residues.

V and J are TRBV5-4 and TRBJ2-5, with TRBD2 matching 10 bases. The CDR3 covers 16 residues. The germline V gene has CDR1 SGHNT and CDR2 YYREEE (reference sequence). J gave up 4 bases and V 3 bases, and 9 bases lay outside the gene matches. The CDR3 DNA reads as TGTGCCAGCAGCTATGATCCTAGCGGGGGTGGAGAGACCCAGTACTTC. Its translation: CASSYDPSGGGETQYF.

This clone has more than one count but fewer than ten. V is TRBV7-2 and J is TRBJ1-1; no clear D gene. V shed 3 bases and J shed 7 bases, with 12 bases lying between them. In germline, CDR1 is SGHTA, CDR2 FQGNSA. The CDR3 contains 13 residues. CDR3 in amino acids: CASSFGEQIEAFF. DNA of the CDR3: TGTGCCAGCAGCTTCGGAGAACAGATTGAAGCTTTCTTT.

The sample holds a few counts of this clone. Germline and junction disagree at one end, which may indicate a read error. The chain uses TRBV19 and TRBJ2-7, with D tentatively TRBD1 (6 bases). CDR3 length: 11 residues. Germline V gene lookup returns CDR1 LNHDA and CDR2 SQIVND (reference sequence). CDR3 sequence reads: CASRLDSHFFF. The CDR3 region has the DNA TGTGCCAGTAGGTTGGACAGCCACTTCTTCTTC.

The genes are TRBV5-4 and TRBJ1-6; 7 bases are a match to TRBD1. Germline assignment: CDR1 SGHNT and CDR2 YYREEE (reference sequence). The V gene end was trimmed by 9 bases and the J gene end by 10 bases; junction bases not matched to a gene: 13. This CDR3 is built from 14 residues. As DNA, the CDR3 is TGTGCCACCCAAACAGGGGCCCTTGACTCACCCCTCCACTTT. Its translation is CATQTGALDSPLHF.

The chain carries TRBV27 and TRBJ1-1, with D perhaps TRBD1 (5 bases). Germline V gives CDR1 MNHEY, CDR2 SMNVEV (reference sequence). CDR3 length: 14 amino acids. The V end was cut by 5 bases, the J end by 4 bases, with 14 bases between. The CDR3 DNA reads as TGTGCCAGCAGTGGACAATCACGAGGCACTGAAGCTTTCTTT. Translation gives CASSGQSRGTEAFF.

V is TRBV30 and J is TRBJ2-5; a possible D gene is TRBD2 (5 bases). Trimming shortened V by 4 bases and J by 4 bases, and 16 bases separated the two germline ends. CDR1 is GTSNPN, CDR2 SVGIG, per germline (reference sequence). The CDR3 is made up of 14 amino acids. The CDR3 sequence is CAWTGVGKGETQYF. The DNA for the CDR3 is TGTGCCTGGACCGGGGTGGGTAAGGGAGAGACCCAGTACTTC.

The CDR3 loop is CASSDQGGTEAFF. Here the CDR3 DNA reads TGTGCCAGCAGTGATCAGGGAGGCACTGAAGCTTTCTTT. The gene calls are TRBV2 and TRBJ1-1, with a possible D match to TRBD1 (5 bases). The germline CDR1 and CDR2 sequences are SNHLY and FYNNEI. The ends were cut back, 3 bases at V and 4 bases at J, with 9 bases in the middle. The CDR3 sequence is 13 residues long.

This clone was seen a handful of times. This chain connects TRBV28 to TRBJ2-7, with TRBD2 identical over 7 bases. Germline-derived CDR1 and CDR2 are MDHEN and SYDVKM. CDR3 length: 14 residues. The J segment lost 0 bases and the V segment lost 5 bases, leaving 4 bases of the junction unmatched. CDR3 in DNA: TGTGCCAGCAGTGTCGGCGGGGGCTCCTACGAGCAGTACTTC. This sequence encodes CASSVGGGSYEQYF.

The chain combines TRBV18 with TRBJ2-1; tentative D call: TRBD1 (5 bases). This CDR3 spans 16 amino acids. The V end lost 6 bases, the J end lost 2 bases, and 17 bases lay between the germline ends. Germline CDR1 reads KGHSH; CDR2 reads LQKENI. The CDR3 sequence: CASSQGPDGPYNEQFF. CDR3 in DNA: TGTGCCAGCTCGCAGGGTCCCGACGGTCCCTACAATGAGCAGTTCTTC.